Below are 9 T cell receptor beta chains sequenced from a single sample in a study of a mutant IDH1 vaccine in newly diagnosed glioma. Stated time point: week 47, end of study. Each dose delivered 300 ug of mutant IDH1 20-mer peptide subcutaneously with imiquimod. Their antigen targets remain unknown. Libraries were prepared by immunoSEQ multiplex PCR; TCRdb keeps only in-frame clonotypes and omits some of them. Here the sample spans about 50,000 clones, approximately 84% being singletons. The sample was PBMCs, taken from a glioma patient whose treatment included an IDH1 peptide vaccine. The receptor source for this set is a woman aged 30 to 39 with glioma. Some clones in this sample may be carry-over from other donors' samples.

J is TRBJ1-2 and V is TRBV6-5; D is undetermined. From germline, CDR1 is MNHEY and CDR2 SVGAGI. This CDR3 has 15 amino acids. Trimming stripped 2 bases from V and 5 bases from J, with 15 bases between. The CDR3 bases are TGTGCCAGCAGTTACCCGACCGGGGTCGGGTATGGCTACACCTTC. Its translation is CASSYPTGVGYGYTF.

This clone was observed a single time. The gene calls are TRBV10-3 and TRBJ2-2; 9 nucleotides align to TRBD2. This CDR3 region has 16 residues. Looked up from germline, CDR1 is ENHRY and CDR2 is SYGVKD. V trimming: 6 bases; J trimming: 2 bases; junction bases outside the gene matches: 7. DNA of the CDR3: TGTGCCATCAGGGGGAGCGGGAGGAACAACACCGGGGAGCTGTTTTTT. Translated, it gives CAIRGSGRNNTGELFF.

The chain couples TRBV14 to TRBJ2-7; 8 nucleotides agree with TRBD1. The V gene end was trimmed by 4 bases and the J gene end by 4 bases; junction bases not matched to a gene: 6. This CDR3 is 14 amino acids long. CDR1 is SGHDN, CDR2 FVKESK, per germline. The CDR3 is CASSLTGARYEQYF. The CDR3 bases are TGTGCCAGCAGCCTGACAGGGGCCCGTTACGAGCAGTACTTC.

The V and J genes are TRBV6-1 and TRBJ2-3, with unresolved D. V gave up 2 bases and J gave up 0 bases, with 15 bases separating them. The CDR3 sequence is 17 residues long. Per the germline V gene, CDR1 is MNHNS and CDR2 is SASEGT. The DNA of the CDR3 is TGTGCCAGCAGTGAAAGGAAGGGTCCTACGAGCACAGATACGCAGTATTTT. Amino acids: CASSERKGPTSTDTQYF.

The rearrangement joins TRBV4-1 to TRBJ2-2; possible D gene TRBD2, 6 bases. CDR1 is MGHRA and CDR2 is YSYEKL in the germline V gene. CDR3 length equals 19 residues. V lost 1 base and J lost 0, with 18 bases in between. The CDR3 here is CASSQGGVSGRPNTGELFF. Written as DNA, the CDR3 is TGCGCCAGCAGCCAAGGGGGGGTTAGCGGACGACCGAACACCGGGGAGCTGTTTTTT.

The chain is built from TRBV19 and TRBJ2-5; the D gene could be TRBD1 or TRBD2 (5 bases each). V dropped 5 bases and J dropped 2 bases, with 9 bases sitting between them. CDR1 is LNHDA and CDR2 is SQIVND in the germline V gene (reference sequence). The CDR3 consists of 13 residues. The CDR3 reads CASSGGGQETQYF. CDR3 bases: TGTGCCAGTAGTGGGGGTGGGCAAGAGACCCAGTACTTC. Full variable domain (missing parts from reference TRBV19 and TRBJ2-5): DGGITQSPKYLFRKEGQNVTLSCEQNLNHDAMYWYRQDPGQGLRLIYYSQIVNDFQKGDIAEGYSVSREKKESFPLTVTSAQKNPTAFYLCASSGGGQETQYFGPGTRLLVL.

This clone was seen only once. The chain links TRBV19 to TRBJ2-1; 10 bases are shared with TRBD2. The CDR3 totals 18 residues. J was trimmed by 0 bases and V by 5 bases; bases with no gene match: 10. Germline CDR1 and CDR2: LNHDA and SQIVND (reference sequence). CDR3: CASSPGLAPSISYNEQFF. The CDR3 region has the DNA TGTGCCAGTAGTCCGGGACTAGCGCCCAGTATCTCCTACAATGAGCAGTTCTTC.

The chain recombines TRBV9 with TRBJ1-5; D call uncertain. Trimming removed 0 bases from V and 5 bases from J, with 9 bases in between. The CDR3 covers 14 residues. CDR1 is SGDLS and CDR2 is YYNGEE in the germline V gene. The chain's CDR3 is CASSVGFGDQPQHF. The CDR3 bases are TGTGCCAGCAGCGTAGGGTTTGGGGATCAGCCCCAGCATTTT.

This chain joins TRBV5-1 and TRBJ2-7; 7 positions match TRBD1. The junction had 6 bases not matched to a gene; V was cut back by 3 bases and J by 3 bases. Germline CDR1 reads SGHRS; CDR2 reads YFSETQ. This CDR3 comprises 14 residues. CDR3 sequence (DNA): TGCGCCAGCAGCTACCGGGACAGTTTCTACGAGCAGTACTTC. Its protein is CASSYRDSFYEQYF.